The T cell receptor beta chain described here comes from a study of blood T cell repertoires in COVID-19. Across the study: In each case, the material was cDNA or gDNA derived from T cells, B-cell-depleted T cells, or PBMCs.

Study members were between roughly 18 and 100 years old and lived in approximately 25 US regions. Recovered status applied to Cohort 3 donors who had two consecutive negative PCRs. It also applied to those with clearance or with symptom resolution. In the original processing: Reference gene primer amplification gave estimated nucleated cell counts. TCRdb keeps only in-frame clones here, not all; method: immunoSEQ multiplex PCR. V, J and clone size are those of that table, while D and trimming were read from the DNA. Of some 420,000 clones listed, roughly nine tenths are singletons. CDR3 length: 14 residues. Germline-derived CDR1 and CDR2 are MNHEY and SVGAGI. Unmatched junction bases numbered 10, after V lost 7 bases and J lost 7 bases.

The J gene is TRBJ1-3, the V gene TRBV6-5, with 7 bases aligning to TRBD1. The clonotype comes from a man aged 25 to 45 who had recovered from COVID-19. Sequences were obtained from PBMCs or T cells enriched from blood (not recorded which). The DNA for the CDR3 is TGTGCCAGCACCGATAACAGGGGAACGAACACCATATATTTT. Its protein product is CASTDNRGTNTIYF.